Sequencing of this TCR beta chain was carried out in a study of cytomegalovirus exposure and HLA in healthy donors. The CDR3 extends over 14 amino acids. V lost 0 bases to trimming and J lost 7 bases, with 10 bases between them. The germline V gene encodes CDR1 SGDLS and CDR2 YYNGEE. Though nominally healthy at sampling, donors likely had unrecorded immune exposures. Turning to this clone: As yet, its antigen is unknown.

Study observations and caveats: TCR beta V segments were, for the most part, productive about 87% or about 30% of the time in an earlier analysis.

Both 60 Vbeta primers and 13 Jbeta primers went into the PCR. As handled by the study authors: Later, an analysis found about 83 million unique TCR beta chains, and 10 million to 11 million of these were shared. This table comes from immunoSEQ multiplex PCR, and its TCRdb copy is limited to in-frame clones, with some not included. The V and J calls and clone size come from that table; D and trimming were worked out from the DNA. Of 110,000 or so clones detected, 70% to 80% appear once; the ten largest clones hold more than 2%. Specimen: PBMCs. The clonotype was recovered from a human donor in good health. This chain connects TRBV9 to TRBJ2-2, with a tentative D call TRBD2 (6 bases). CDR3 in amino acids: CASSVGGVNGELFF. In DNA, the CDR3 is TGTGCCAGCAGCGTAGGCGGGGTGAACGGGGAGCTGTTTTTT.